This TCR beta chain came from a study of blood T cell repertoires in COVID-19. This CDR3 has 15 amino acids. With V trimmed by 0 bases and J by 7 bases, 3 bases remained unmatched. Germline assignment: CDR1 MNHNS and CDR2 SASEGT. This clone showed up just a few times. Clones were sequenced by immunoSEQ multiplex PCR, and TCRdb holds only the in-frame ones, with some missing. In the table there are over 65,000 clones, around 88% of which are singletons. One Seattle source followed patients from active infection through their disease course. This TCR was sampled from an elderly man with COVID-19, enrolled during active disease. The chain joins TRBV6-1 to TRBJ2-1; TRBD1 matches at 10 bases. Sequenced material: peripheral blood. The CDR3 DNA sequence: TGTGCCAGCAGTGAAGCCGGGGGACAGGGGAATGAGCAGTTCTTC. Translating gives CASSEAGGQGNEQFF.